The present entry profiles one T cell receptor (beta chain) with its context. This CDR3 region has 16 residues. The V gene end was trimmed by 3 bases and the J gene end by 3 bases; junction bases not matched to a gene: 8. Looked up from germline, CDR1 is SGHNT and CDR2 is YYREEE (reference sequence). The entry originates in a study of T cell changes during pregnancy in multiple sclerosis. Assay used: immunoSEQ multiplex PCR; TCRdb lists only in-frame clones, some missing. The table shows some 97,000 clones, with around 92% occurring only once. The rearrangement uses TRBV5-4 and TRBJ2-5, with 10 bases matching TRBD2. This specimen consisted of peripheral blood, obtained after pregnancy. The receptor's source is a female donor with multiple sclerosis, enrolled in a pregnancy study. In DNA, the CDR3 is TGTGCCAGCAGCTCGAAGAAGCGGGAGGGGAAAGAGACCCAGTACTTC. Its translation is CASSSKKREGKETQYF.